Judged by abundance, the clone carrying this TCR beta chain is medium-sized. Germline CDR1 reads MNHNS; CDR2 reads SASEGT. The germline V and J ends were trimmed by 6 bases and 3 bases, with 18 bases remaining between them. The length of the CDR3 is 15 residues. The data were obtained in a study of tumor-infiltrating lymphocytes in oesophageal squamous cell carcinoma. A single record per CDR3 protein comes from TCRdb applying MiXCR to the PCR reads. The table includes roughly 10,000 distinct CDR3 sequences, about 54% detected once. J is TRBJ2-7 and V is TRBV6-1; D perhaps matches TRBD2 (7 bases). Sequenced sample: esophageal tumor tissue. This receptor was obtained from a female donor with esophageal squamous cell carcinoma. The CDR3 sequence: CASSHAGARNYEQYF. CDR3 sequence (DNA): TGTGCCAGCAGCCACGCGGGGGCCCGAAACTACGAGCAGTACTTC.